The 32 T cell receptor beta chains below were found in one sample sequenced in a study of T cells in Graves' hyperthyroidism and ophthalmopathy. RNA transcripts provided the source from which TCR beta CDR3 regions were amplified. In the first-round RT-PCR of the TCR CDR3, the HTBI primer set was used. TCRdb reprocessed the multiplex PCR reads via MiXCR and lists one record per CDR3 protein. The sample consists of about 640,000 distinct CDR3 sequences, under 25% of them appearing once. Specimen: blood. The receptors were sampled from a man aged 25-45 years with Graves' ophthalmopathy.

This clonotype was observed a few times. The CDR3 reads CSAPRGSGEVNEQFF. The CDR3 DNA follows: TGCAGTGCTCCCCGGGGTAGCGGGGAAGTCAATGAGCAGTTCTTC. This chain uses TRBV20-1 with TRBJ2-1, with TRBD2 matching over 8 bases. From germline, CDR1 is DFQATT and CDR2 SNEGSKA (reference sequence). The CDR3 is 15 amino acids. V trimming: 5 bases; J trimming: 6 bases; junction bases outside the gene matches: 12.

This clonotype showed up just a few times. The chain uses TRBV19 and TRBJ2-7; TRBD2 agrees at 9 bases. The CDR3 runs 16 residues. J gave up 2 bases and V 5 bases, and 10 bases lay outside the gene matches. The germline V gene has CDR1 LNHDA and CDR2 SQIVND (reference sequence). The CDR3 loop reads CASSLGEAGGPYEQYF. The CDR3 region has the DNA TGTGCCAGTAGTCTAGGGGAAGCGGGAGGCCCCTACGAGCAGTACTTC. Together with reference TRBV19 and TRBJ2-7, the CDR3 gives the full variable domain: DGGITQSPKYLFRKEGQNVTLSCEQNLNHDAMYWYRQDPGQGLRLIYYSQIVNDFQKGDIAEGYSVSREKKESFPLTVTSAQKNPTAFYLCASSLGEAGGPYEQYFGPGTRLTVT.

This clonotype has just a few counts. The rearrangement joins TRBV4-1 to TRBJ1-3; 8 bases are a match to TRBD1. This CDR3 comprises 16 residues. In germline, CDR1 is MGHRA, CDR2 YSYEKL. J was trimmed by 0 bases and V by 2 bases; bases with no gene match: 3. The CDR3, as DNA: TGCGCCAGCAGCCAACTCGACAGGGGCTCTGGAAACACCATATATTTT. Translated: CASSQLDRGSGNTIYF.

This clonotype showed up many times. DNA of the CDR3: TGTGCCAGCAGTTTTCCCCGTGCGGGGACCCACGAGCAGTACTTC. Encoded protein: CASSFPRAGTHEQYF. The genes are TRBV28 and TRBJ2-7, with D possibly TRBD2 on 6 matching bases. Deletions cut 3 bases from V and 5 bases from J, with 17 bases between. Germline-derived CDR1 and CDR2 are MDHEN and SYDVKM. The CDR3 is 15 amino acids.

This clonotype came up a few times. V usage is TRBV28 and J usage is TRBJ2-3; no clear D gene. Germline V gene lookup returns CDR1 MDHEN and CDR2 SYDVKM. This CDR3 region has 15 residues. Trimming removed 6 bases from V and 0 bases from J, with 13 bases in between. For the CDR3, the DNA is TGTGCCAGCAGCATCGGCGGTTTAAGCACAGATACGCAGTATTTT. Its protein is CASSIGGLSTDTQYF.

The V gene is TRBV20-1, the J gene TRBJ1-2; 8 nucleotides match TRBD1. CDR1 and CDR2 from the germline V gene are DFQATT and SNEGSKA (reference sequence). The CDR3 covers 16 residues. With V trimmed by 4 bases and J by 2 bases, 12 bases remained unmatched. The CDR3 DNA sequence: TGCAGTGCTACCAGGACAGGGCTGGCAGTAAACTATGGCTACACCTTC. This codes for CSATRTGLAVNYGYTF.

This clonotype was counted ten times or more. J is TRBJ1-3 and V is TRBV12-3 or TRBV12-4; no reliable D call. The CDR3 is 14 residues long. The ends were cut back, 3 bases at V and 2 bases at J, with 8 bases in the middle. CDR3 sequence: CASSFAMAGNTIYF. For the CDR3, the DNA is TGTGCCAGCAGTTTCGCGATGGCTGGAAACACCATATATTTT.

This clonotype was detected only a few times. The genes are TRBV20-1 and TRBJ2-6; weak D call: TRBD1 (5 bases). The germline gives CDR1 DFQATT, CDR2 SNEGSKA (reference sequence). The CDR3 is 12 amino acids. The CDR3 sequence: CGTGAGANVLTF. The CDR3 region has the DNA TGCGGTACAGGAGCTGGGGCCAACGTCCTGACTTTC.

This clonotype was recorded at least ten times. The rearrangement joins TRBV28 to TRBJ1-4; the D gene is possibly TRBD1 (6 bases). Trimming pared 6 bases from V and 4 bases from J, leaving 12 bases between. The germline gives CDR1 MDHEN, CDR2 SYDVKM. CDR3 length: 14 residues. The DNA of the CDR3 is TGTGCCAGCAGCCGCCGGGACATTAATGAAAAACTGTTTTTT. Its translation is CASSRRDINEKLFF. The full variable domain, with the rest looked up from reference TRBV28 and TRBJ1-4, is DVKVTQSSRYLVKRTGEKVFLECVQDMDHENMFWYRQDPGLGLRLIYFSYDVKMKEKGDIPEGYSVSREKKERFSLILESASTNQTSMYLCASSRRDINEKLFFGSGTQLSVL.

The J gene is TRBJ2-6, the V gene TRBV20-1, with 8 bases identical to TRBD2. The CDR3 is 14 residues long. J gave up 5 bases and V 3 bases, and 3 bases lay outside the gene matches. Per germline, CDR1 DFQATT and CDR2 SNEGSKA (reference sequence). CDR3 residues: CSARAGGWANVLTF. CDR3 DNA: TGCAGTGCTAGGGCGGGGGGTTGGGCCAACGTCCTGACTTTC.

The table lists this clonotype with many counts. The chain employs TRBV28 and TRBJ1-1; D ambiguous. There are 13 residues in the CDR3. The V gene's germline CDR1 is MDHEN and CDR2 SYDVKM. V was trimmed by 2 bases and J by 4 bases, leaving 8 bases between them. In nucleotides, the CDR3 is TGTGCCAGCAGTTTACCCCGAGGCACTGAAGCTTTCTTT. Its protein product is CASSLPRGTEAFF.

The gene calls are TRBV28 and TRBJ2-7, with 9 bases fitting TRBD2. The CDR3 contains 17 residues. J gave up 3 bases and V 5 bases, and 14 bases lay outside the gene matches. Germline V gene lookup returns CDR1 MDHEN and CDR2 SYDVKM. In DNA form, the CDR3 reads TGTGCCAGCAGTGGGTCCGGGACTAGCAGCTTTCTCTACGAGCAGTACTTC. Its translation is CASSGSGTSSFLYEQYF. Full variable domain (remainder filled in from reference TRBV28 and TRBJ2-7): DVKVTQSSRYLVKRTGEKVFLECVQDMDHENMFWYRQDPGLGLRLIYFSYDVKMKEKGDIPEGYSVSREKKERFSLILESASTNQTSMYLCASSGSGTSSFLYEQYFGPGTRLTVT.

The chain uses TRBV7-9 and TRBJ2-3; D might be TRBD2 (5 bases). There are 16 residues in the CDR3. In germline, CDR1 is SEHNR, CDR2 FQNEAQ (reference sequence). V shed 3 bases and J shed 1 base, with 14 bases lying between them. DNA of the CDR3: TGTGCCAGCAGCTTGAGAGGCCTTAGCGGCACAGATACGCAGTATTTT. Translating gives CASSLRGLSGTDTQYF.

The chain employs TRBV19 and TRBJ2-2; D remains ambiguous. Trimming left V 1 base short and J 1 base short, with 13 bases between. The CDR3 consists of 17 residues. Looked up from germline, CDR1 is LNHDA and CDR2 is SQIVND (reference sequence). CDR3 in amino acids: CASSIVYVTLNTGELFF. Here the CDR3 DNA reads TGTGCCAGTAGTATAGTGTATGTGACACTGAACACCGGGGAGCTGTTTTTT.

This clonotype was found many times. The chain uses TRBV28 and TRBJ2-7; TRBD1 might be the D (6 bases). This CDR3 region has 14 residues. V lost 4 bases and J 3 bases, leaving 13 bases between the germline ends. The germline CDR1 and CDR2 sequences are MDHEN and SYDVKM. DNA for the CDR3: TGTGCCAGCAGTTCTACGGGACAAAGCTACGAGCAGTACTTC. It encodes CASSSTGQSYEQYF. The variable domain in full, completed from reference TRBV28 and TRBJ2-7, reads DVKVTQSSRYLVKRTGEKVFLECVQDMDHENMFWYRQDPGLGLRLIYFSYDVKMKEKGDIPEGYSVSREKKERFSLILESASTNQTSMYLCASSSTGQSYEQYFGPGTRLTVT.

This clonotype was seen many times. The chain recombines TRBV20-1 with TRBJ2-1, with D maybe TRBD2 (6 bases). Trimming pared 0 bases from V and 3 bases from J, leaving 12 bases between. CDR3 length: 15 amino acids. CDR1 and CDR2 (germline): DFQATT, SNEGSKA (reference sequence). As DNA, the CDR3 is TGCAGTGCTAGAGATCTATTAGCGGACTACAATGAGCAGTTCTTC. Its protein is CSARDLLADYNEQFF.

V gene TRBV19 combines with J gene TRBJ2-1, with 15 bases that match TRBD2. CDR3 length: 17 amino acids. Per the germline V gene, CDR1 is LNHDA and CDR2 is SQIVND (reference sequence). V shed 5 bases, J shed 9 bases, and the junction held 11 bases outside the gene matches. CDR3 bases: TGTGCCAGTAGTTCCCCGGGACTAGCGGGAGGTCAAAGTGAGCAGTTCTTC. Its protein is CASSSPGLAGGQSEQFF.

Concerning this clonotype: One base away lies a much larger clone, so this may be a sequencing read error. The V call is TRBV28, the J call TRBJ1-2; D is unclear. CDR3 length: 17 residues. CDR1 and CDR2 (germline): MDHEN, SYDVKM. The CDR3 reads CASSPPLRTPPLYGYIF. DNA of the CDR3: TGTGCCAGCAGTCCCCCGTTACGAACCCCACCACTTTATGGCTACATCTTC.

This clonotype was seen a few times. The chain employs TRBV7-2 and TRBJ2-2; unclear D gene. V was clipped by 1 base and J by 4 bases, with 10 bases between them. The length of the CDR3 is 15 residues. Germline CDR1 and CDR2: SGHTA and FQGNSA. The CDR3 sequence: CASSLVSRRTGELFF. The DNA for the CDR3 is TGTGCCAGCAGCTTAGTCTCGCGCCGCACCGGGGAGCTGTTTTTT.

Only a few counts were recorded for this clonotype. This sequence joins TRBV20-1 and TRBJ2-7; 7 nucleotides line up with TRBD2. From germline, CDR1 is DFQATT and CDR2 SNEGSKA (reference sequence). The CDR3 spans 15 residues. J lost 2 bases, V lost 5 bases, and 12 bases had no gene match. CDR3 loop: CSAAVSLAAPYEQYF. CDR3 bases: TGCAGTGCTGCCGTTAGTCTAGCGGCCCCCTACGAGCAGTACTTC.

The table lists this clonotype with a few counts. The V call is TRBV12-3 or TRBV12-4, the J call TRBJ2-3, with 10 positions matching TRBD2. The length of the CDR3 is 16 residues. V gave up 2 bases and J gave up 6 bases; unmatched junction bases: 8. This CDR3 reads CASSLLLAGTSDTQYF. The CDR3 bases are TGTGCCAGCAGTTTACTACTAGCGGGGACTTCGGATACGCAGTATTTT.

This chain joins TRBV14 and TRBJ2-3; weak D call: TRBD2 (6 bases). V was pared by 2 bases and J by 3 bases, with 15 bases between. This CDR3 is built from 16 residues. CDR1 and CDR2 (germline): SGHDN, FVKESK. CDR3: CASSQFSGYGTDTQYF. CDR3 bases: TGTGCCAGCAGCCAATTCAGCGGGTATGGGACAGATACGCAGTATTTT.

The rearrangement uses TRBV6-2 or TRBV6-3 and TRBJ2-1; 14 bases align to TRBD2. CDR3 length equals 18 residues. The V gene's germline CDR1 is MNHEY and CDR2 SVGEGT. V gave up 4 bases and J gave up 8 bases; unmatched junction bases: 13. For the CDR3, the DNA is TGTGCCAGCAGTTCAGCTTCGGGACTAGCGGGAGATTGGGATGAGCAGTTCTTC. This codes for CASSSASGLAGDWDEQFF.

Concerning this clonotype itself: Since a much larger clone is just one base distant, this may be a read error. The chain carries TRBV7-2 and TRBJ2-7, with 10 nucleotides matching TRBD2. The germline CDR1 and CDR2 sequences are SGHTA and FQGNSA. The CDR3 spans 14 residues. CDR3 protein: CVSSQGLASDEQYF. CDR3 nucleotide sequence: TGTGTCAGCAGCCAGGGACTAGCGAGCGACGAGCAGTACTTC.

Only a few counts were recorded for this clonotype. The chain uses TRBV7-2 and TRBJ2-5, with 8 bases identical to TRBD2. In germline, CDR1 is SGHTA, CDR2 FQGNSA. The CDR3 consists of 15 residues. The ends lost 5 bases at V and 5 bases at J; junction bases unmatched: 10. The CDR3 DNA sequence: TGTGCCAGCAGCCCCTTAGCGGGAAGGGGTGAGACCCAGTACTTC. It translates to CASSPLAGRGETQYF.

CDR3 DNA sequence: TGCAGCGTTGCGTCGGACACCTTCTCCTACGAGCAGTACTTC. Translating gives CSVASDTFSYEQYF. The V gene is TRBV29-1, the J gene TRBJ2-7; maybe TRBD1 (5 bases). The V gene's germline CDR1 is SQVTM and CDR2 ANQGSEA. This CDR3 is built from 14 residues. V lost 4 bases and J 0 bases, leaving 13 bases between the germline ends.

This clonotype was counted ten times or more. The chain employs TRBV7-2 and TRBJ1-1; 7 positions agree with TRBD1. CDR3 size: 15 residues. With 5 bases clipped from V and 0 bases from J, the junction kept 6 bases outside the gene matches. Per the germline V gene, CDR1 is SGHTA and CDR2 is FQGNSA. CDR3 sequence: CASSPLDRMNTEAFF. The CDR3 DNA reads as TGTGCCAGCAGCCCGCTGGACAGGATGAACACTGAAGCTTTCTTT.

A few counts support this clonotype. V and J are TRBV5-8 and TRBJ2-3, with 7 bases identical to TRBD1. CDR1 is SGHTS, CDR2 YDEGEE, per germline. The CDR3 extends over 16 amino acids. V trimming: 2 bases; J trimming: 3 bases; junction bases outside the gene matches: 9. The CDR3 DNA reads as TGTGCCAGCAGCTTCCTCCCAGGGGGTGGGACAGATACGCAGTATTTT. It codes for CASSFLPGGGTDTQYF.

The count of this clonotype is one. The DNA for the CDR3 is TGCGCCAGCAGCCACGGGTTCCGCTACGAGCAGTACTTC. Amino acids: CASSHGFRYEQYF. The V call is TRBV4-1, the J call TRBJ2-7, with no clear D. The ends were cut back, 3 bases at V and 3 bases at J, with 9 bases in the middle. CDR1 MGHRA and CDR2 YSYEKL come from the germline V gene. CDR3 length: 13 amino acids.

This clonotype appeared a few times. CDR3: CASSLAVTSTDTQYF. In DNA, the CDR3 is TGTGCCAGCAGCCTAGCGGTCACTAGCACAGATACGCAGTATTTT. V and J are TRBV12-3 or TRBV12-4 and TRBJ2-3, with 7 bases fitting TRBD2. The CDR3 length is 15 residues. Trimming at V came to 6 bases and at J to 0 bases, leaving 6 bases not matched to a gene.

CDR3 amino acids: CSARDWIGGYEQFF. The CDR3 coding sequence is TGCAGTGCTAGAGATTGGATCGGGGGGTATGAGCAGTTCTTC. This rearrangement joins TRBV20-1 to TRBJ2-1; 7 positions agree with TRBD2. Germline loops: CDR1 DFQATT, CDR2 SNEGSKA (reference sequence). The CDR3 consists of 14 residues. With 0 bases clipped from V and 8 bases from J, the junction kept 7 bases outside the gene matches.

This clonotype was seen many times. The J gene is TRBJ2-3, the V gene TRBV4-1; possibly TRBD2 for D (6 bases). Looked up from germline, CDR1 is MGHRA and CDR2 is YSYEKL. This CDR3 has 15 residues. Trimming cost V 5 bases and J 6 bases, with 18 bases left between them. The CDR3 loop reads CASSFGGDRGDTQYF. CDR3 in DNA: TGCGCCAGCAGCTTCGGGGGAGATCGGGGCGATACGCAGTATTTT.